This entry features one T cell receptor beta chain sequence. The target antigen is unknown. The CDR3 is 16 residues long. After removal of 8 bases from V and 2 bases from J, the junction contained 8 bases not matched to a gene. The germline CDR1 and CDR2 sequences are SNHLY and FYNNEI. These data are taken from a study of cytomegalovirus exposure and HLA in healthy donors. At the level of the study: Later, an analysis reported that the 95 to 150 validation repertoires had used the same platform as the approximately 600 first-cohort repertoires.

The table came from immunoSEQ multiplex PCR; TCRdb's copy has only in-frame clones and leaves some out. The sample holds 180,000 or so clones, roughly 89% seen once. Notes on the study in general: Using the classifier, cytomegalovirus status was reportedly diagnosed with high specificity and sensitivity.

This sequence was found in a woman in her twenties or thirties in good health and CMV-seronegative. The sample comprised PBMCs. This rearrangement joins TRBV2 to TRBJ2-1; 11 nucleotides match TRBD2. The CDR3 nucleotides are TGTGCCAGCGGAGGGCTAGCGGGGGGCGCCTACAATGAGCAGTTCTTC. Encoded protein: CASGGLAGGAYNEQFF.